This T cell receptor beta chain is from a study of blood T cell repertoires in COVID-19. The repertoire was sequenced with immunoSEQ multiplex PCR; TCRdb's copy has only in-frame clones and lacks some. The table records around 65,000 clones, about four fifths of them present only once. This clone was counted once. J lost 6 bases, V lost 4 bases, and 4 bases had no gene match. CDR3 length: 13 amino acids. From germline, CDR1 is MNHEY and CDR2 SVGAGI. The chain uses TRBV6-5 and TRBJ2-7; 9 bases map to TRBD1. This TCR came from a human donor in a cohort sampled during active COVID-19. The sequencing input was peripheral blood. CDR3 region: CASSSGQGGEQYF. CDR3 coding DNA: TGTGCCAGCAGTTCGGGACAGGGTGGCGAGCAGTACTTC.